The rows below give T cell receptor beta chains drawn from one sample of a study of persistence of HIV-infected CD4 T cells. Their antigen targets remain unknown. TCRdb's copy holds only in-frame clones and misses some; the assay was immunoSEQ multiplex PCR. The sample yields tens of thousands of clones, about 88% seen once. The input for sequencing was CD4+ T cells sorted from PBMCs after roughly 19-hour stimulation, taken from a patient who received antiretroviral therapy. These TCRs come from an adult woman with HIV who was CMV-seropositive. CDR3s include the opening cysteine and the closing phenylalanine or tryptophan. Each record gives: CDR3 protein, CDR3 DNA, J gene, D gene, V gene, clone size. D genes are given only for firm matches. Expanded clones are given a class, and other clones once, few, many or no size at all.

CDR3 protein: CASSRTEETQYF
CDR3 DNA: TGTGCCAGCAGCCGTACGGAGGAGACCCAGTACTTC
J gene: TRBJ2-5
D gene: NA
V gene: TRBV3-1/TRBV3-2
clone size: NA

CDR3 protein: CASSESGGTEAFF
CDR3 DNA: TGCGCCAGCAGTGAGTCCGGGGGTACTGAAGCTTTCTTT
J gene: TRBJ1-1
D gene: NA
V gene: TRBV10-1
clone size: once

CDR3 protein: CAISVEDTQYF
CDR3 DNA: TGTGCCATCTCAGTGGAAGATACGCAGTATTTT
J gene: TRBJ2-3
D gene: NA
V gene: TRBV12-3/TRBV12-4
clone size: NA

CDR3 protein: CARSQQMNTEAFF
CDR3 DNA: TGTGCCAGAAGCCAACAGATGAACACTGAAGCTTTCTTT
J gene: TRBJ1-1
D gene: NA
V gene: TRBV5-3
clone size: NA

CDR3 protein: CATSRGGDSYEQYF
CDR3 DNA: TGTGCCACCAGCAGAGGGGGCGACTCCTACGAGCAGTACTTC
J gene: TRBJ2-7
D gene: NA
V gene: TRBV15
clone size: NA

CDR3 protein: CASSRGLDGYTF
CDR3 DNA: TGTGCCAGCAGTAGGGGACTGGATGGCTACACCTTC
J gene: TRBJ1-2
D gene: NA
V gene: TRBV2
clone size: NA

CDR3 protein: CASSYSSKVGYTF
CDR3 DNA: TGTGCCAGCAGTTACTCGAGTAAGGTTGGCTACACCTTC
J gene: TRBJ1-2
D gene: NA
V gene: TRBV6-2/TRBV6-3
clone size: NA

CDR3 protein: CASSATPVDTQYF
CDR3 DNA: TGTGCCAGCAGTGCGACACCCGTAGATACGCAGTATTTT
J gene: TRBJ2-3
D gene: NA
V gene: TRBV25-1
clone size: NA

CDR3 protein: CASSRTQTNYGYTF
CDR3 DNA: TGTGCCAGCAGCCGGACACAAACTAACTATGGCTACACCTTC
J gene: TRBJ1-2
D gene: NA
V gene: TRBV5-6
clone size: NA

CDR3 protein: CSVLSSGANVLTF
CDR3 DNA: TGCAGCGTTCTGTCCTCTGGGGCCAACGTCCTGACTTTC
J gene: TRBJ2-6
D gene: NA
V gene: TRBV29-1
clone size: once

CDR3 protein: CASVAFQQGRTQYF
CDR3 DNA: TGTGCTAGTGTCGCCTTTCAACAGGGGCGAACGCAGTATTTT
J gene: TRBJ2-3
D gene: TRBD1
V gene: TRBV12-5
clone size: NA

CDR3 protein: CASSFRRDSYNYGYTF
CDR3 DNA: TGCGCCAGCAGCTTTCGCCGGGACAGCTATAACTATGGCTACACCTTC
J gene: TRBJ1-2
D gene: TRBD1
V gene: TRBV5-1
clone size: NA

CDR3 protein: CASSQGGTSYEQYF
CDR3 DNA: TGCGCCAGCAGCCAAGGGGGCACCTCCTACGAGCAGTACTTC
J gene: TRBJ2-7
D gene: NA
V gene: TRBV4-1
clone size: few

CDR3 protein: CASSPQGLTLQHEAFF
CDR3 DNA: TGTGCCAGCTCACCACAGGGTTTAACACTCCAGCATGAAGCTTTCTTT
J gene: TRBJ1-1
D gene: NA
V gene: TRBV18
clone size: once

CDR3 protein: CASSPTSPGQETQYF
CDR3 DNA: TGCGCCAGCAGCCCTACGTCCCCGGGTCAAGAGACCCAGTACTTC
J gene: TRBJ2-5
D gene: NA
V gene: TRBV5-1
clone size: NA

CDR3 protein: CASSLGTEYYGYTF
CDR3 DNA: TGCGCCAGCAGCCTGGGGACGGAATACTATGGCTACACCTTC
J gene: TRBJ1-2
D gene: NA
V gene: TRBV5-1
clone size: NA

CDR3 protein: CASSRGVANTGELFF
CDR3 DNA: TGTGCCAGCAGCCGAGGGGTTGCGAACACCGGGGAGCTGTTTTTT
J gene: TRBJ2-2
D gene: NA
V gene: TRBV7-3
clone size: NA

CDR3 protein: CASSLGQESSPLHF
CDR3 DNA: TGCGCCAGCAGCTTGGGACAGGAAAGTTCACCCCTCCACTTT
J gene: TRBJ1-6
D gene: NA
V gene: TRBV5-1
clone size: NA

CDR3 protein: CASSQRVTDTQYF
CDR3 DNA: TGTGCCAGCAGCCAACGAGTTACAGATACGCAGTATTTT
J gene: TRBJ2-3
D gene: NA
V gene: TRBV14
clone size: NA

CDR3 protein: CASSEQGAPLHF
CDR3 DNA: TGTGCCAGCAGTGAACAGGGGGCACCCCTCCACTTT
J gene: TRBJ1-6
D gene: TRBD1
V gene: TRBV25-1
clone size: NA

CDR3 protein: CASGREDYNEQFF
CDR3 DNA: TGCGCCAGCGGGCGGGAGGACTACAATGAGCAGTTCTTC
J gene: TRBJ2-1
D gene: TRBD2
V gene: TRBV10-2
clone size: NA

CDR3 protein: CASSRQGPGNTIYF
CDR3 DNA: TGTGCCAGCAGCCGCCAGGGCCCTGGAAACACCATATATTTT
J gene: TRBJ1-3
D gene: NA
V gene: TRBV4-2
clone size: NA

CDR3 protein: CASSYTPDSPAFF
CDR3 DNA: TGTGCCAGCAGCTATACCCCGGACAGTCCGGCTTTCTTT
J gene: TRBJ1-1
D gene: NA
V gene: TRBV5-6
clone size: NA

CDR3 protein: CASSGQWSTDTQYF
CDR3 DNA: TGTGCCAGCAGTGGGCAGTGGAGCACAGATACGCAGTATTTT
J gene: TRBJ2-3
D gene: NA
V gene: TRBV2
clone size: NA

CDR3 protein: CASSQSSLGTEAFF
CDR3 DNA: TGTGCCAGCAGCCAAAGTTCCCTCGGCACTGAAGCTTTCTTT
J gene: TRBJ1-1
D gene: NA
V gene: TRBV3-1/TRBV3-2
clone size: NA

CDR3 protein: CASKQGWNTEAFF
CDR3 DNA: TGTGCCAGCAAGCAGGGCTGGAACACTGAAGCTTTCTTT
J gene: TRBJ1-1
D gene: NA
V gene: TRBV2
clone size: NA

CDR3 protein: CATSWTGNTEAFF
CDR3 DNA: TGTGCCACCAGCTGGACAGGGAACACTGAAGCTTTCTTT
J gene: TRBJ1-1
D gene: TRBD1
V gene: TRBV15
clone size: NA

CDR3 protein: CASSSGASGYTF
CDR3 DNA: TGTGCCAGCAGTTCCGGGGCTAGCGGCTACACCTTC
J gene: TRBJ1-2
D gene: NA
V gene: TRBV12-3/TRBV12-4
clone size: NA

CDR3 protein: CSSGGQGTEAFF
CDR3 DNA: TGCAGCTCCGGCGGGCAGGGCACTGAAGCTTTCTTT
J gene: TRBJ1-1
D gene: NA
V gene: TRBV29-1
clone size: NA

CDR3 protein: CSVGLAGQETQYF
CDR3 DNA: TGCAGCGTGGGACTAGCGGGGCAAGAGACCCAGTACTTC
J gene: TRBJ2-5
D gene: TRBD2
V gene: TRBV29-1
clone size: NA

CDR3 protein: CASSRGVAEGSNQPQHF
CDR3 DNA: TGTGCCAGCAGCAGGGGGGTGGCGGAGGGTAGCAATCAGCCCCAGCATTTT
J gene: TRBJ1-5
D gene: NA
V gene: TRBV7-6
clone size: NA

CDR3 protein: CASSDAGKRNTIYF
CDR3 DNA: TGTGCCAGCAGTGATGCAGGGAAACGAAACACCATATATTTT
J gene: TRBJ1-3
D gene: NA
V gene: TRBV2
clone size: NA

CDR3 protein: CASRLDINGALFF
CDR3 DNA: TGTGCCAGCAGACTTGATATTAATGGGGCGTTGTTTTTT
J gene: TRBJ1-4
D gene: NA
V gene: TRBV12-3/TRBV12-4
clone size: NA

CDR3 protein: CASSRGPDGGTDTQYF
CDR3 DNA: TGTGCCAGCAGCCGGGGCCCGGATGGGGGCACAGATACGCAGTATTTT
J gene: TRBJ2-3
D gene: NA
V gene: TRBV5-6
clone size: once

CDR3 protein: CASSLRSGGGKTQYF
CDR3 DNA: TGTGCCAGCAGCTTGAGGAGCGGGGGGGGGAAGACCCAGTACTTC
J gene: TRBJ2-5
D gene: TRBD2
V gene: TRBV5-4
clone size: NA

CDR3 protein: CASRQDGIPNEQFF
CDR3 DNA: TGCGCCAGCAGACAGGACGGAATTCCCAATGAGCAGTTCTTC
J gene: TRBJ2-1
D gene: NA
V gene: TRBV10-1
clone size: NA

CDR3 protein: CASQEGGAGNTEAFF
CDR3 DNA: TGCGCCAGCCAGGAGGGGGGCGCGGGGAACACTGAAGCTTTCTTT
J gene: TRBJ1-1
D gene: NA
V gene: TRBV5-1
clone size: NA

CDR3 protein: CATQDRPNTEAFF
CDR3 DNA: TGTGCCACCCAGGACAGGCCGAACACTGAAGCTTTCTTT
J gene: TRBJ1-1
D gene: TRBD1
V gene: TRBV10-3
clone size: NA

CDR3 protein: CASKKGGTDTQYF
CDR3 DNA: TGTGCCAGCAAGAAAGGGGGCACAGATACGCAGTATTTT
J gene: TRBJ2-3
D gene: NA
V gene: TRBV12-3/TRBV12-4
clone size: NA

CDR3 protein: CASSMPGQGHFYGYTF
CDR3 DNA: TGTGCCAGTAGTATGCCGGGACAGGGGCATTTCTATGGCTACACCTTC
J gene: TRBJ1-2
D gene: TRBD1
V gene: TRBV19
clone size: NA

CDR3 protein: CAWRRPGGQPQHF
CDR3 DNA: TGTGCCTGGAGGCGACCGGGCGGTCAGCCCCAGCATTTT
J gene: TRBJ1-5
D gene: NA
V gene: TRBV30
clone size: NA

CDR3 protein: CASSAQMDSPLHF
CDR3 DNA: TGTGCCAGCAGCGCCCAGATGGATTCACCCCTCCACTTT
J gene: TRBJ1-6
D gene: NA
V gene: TRBV9
clone size: NA

CDR3 protein: CASSDRRITEAFF
CDR3 DNA: TGTGCCAGCAGTGACCGTAGAATTACTGAAGCTTTCTTT
J gene: TRBJ1-1
D gene: NA
V gene: TRBV6-1
clone size: NA

CDR3 protein: CASTRTGSGNTIYF
CDR3 DNA: TGTGCCAGCACCAGGACAGGGTCCGGAAACACCATATATTTT
J gene: TRBJ1-3
D gene: TRBD1
V gene: TRBV6-5
clone size: NA

CDR3 protein: CASRPLAGGYNEQFF
CDR3 DNA: TGTGCCAGCAGGCCCCTAGCGGGGGGTTACAATGAGCAGTTCTTC
J gene: TRBJ2-1
D gene: TRBD2
V gene: TRBV6-6
clone size: NA

CDR3 protein: CASSLGDPSNQPQHF
CDR3 DNA: TGTGCCAGCAGCTTAGGGGACCCTAGCAATCAGCCCCAGCATTTT
J gene: TRBJ1-5
D gene: NA
V gene: TRBV7-2
clone size: NA

CDR3 protein: CATSARGQGQTEAFF
CDR3 DNA: TGTGCCACCAGTGCCCGAGGACAGGGTCAAACTGAAGCTTTCTTT
J gene: TRBJ1-1
D gene: TRBD1
V gene: TRBV24-1
clone size: NA

CDR3 protein: CASSQGFEKLFF
CDR3 DNA: TGCGCCAGCAGTCAGGGGTTCGAAAAACTGTTTTTT
J gene: TRBJ1-4
D gene: NA
V gene: TRBV10-2
clone size: NA

CDR3 protein: CASSRPGQGAEKLFF
CDR3 DNA: TGTGCCAGCAGCCGACCTGGACAGGGGGCGGAAAAACTGTTTTTT
J gene: TRBJ1-4
D gene: TRBD1
V gene: TRBV6-5
clone size: NA

CDR3 protein: CASTRENYGYTF
CDR3 DNA: TGTGCCAGCACCCGGGAAAACTATGGCTACACCTTC
J gene: TRBJ1-2
D gene: NA
V gene: TRBV13
clone size: NA

CDR3 protein: CASSPGVPNIQYF
CDR3 DNA: TGCGCCAGCAGCCCAGGCGTACCAAACATTCAGTACTTC
J gene: TRBJ2-4
D gene: NA
V gene: TRBV4-1
clone size: NA

CDR3 protein: CASSYAGNPTDTQYF
CDR3 DNA: TGTGCCAGCAGTTACGCGGGGAACCCCACAGATACGCAGTATTTT
J gene: TRBJ2-3
D gene: NA
V gene: TRBV6-6
clone size: once

CDR3 protein: CASSPVGNLHGYTF
CDR3 DNA: TGTGCCAGCAGCCCGGTGGGGAATCTTCATGGCTACACCTTC
J gene: TRBJ1-2
D gene: NA
V gene: TRBV6-5
clone size: NA